The clone carrying this T cell receptor beta chain was seen only once. Its antigen is unidentified. The data were taken from a study of cytotoxic CD8 clonotypes in ibrutinib-treated CLL. Study as a whole: Overall, roughly 25 responses were partial and 2 complete; following median roughly 72 months, 14 patients stayed remitted and 12 progressed. Across samples, productive templates numbered 200,000 to 300,000 and productive rearrangements reached 80,000 to 95,000 on average. Study-wide results and limits: Clonality (at baseline) was higher than in age-matched healthy donors and tracked circulating CD8+ T-cell counts. Collection times varied between progressing and sustained-remission patients.

Profiled with immunoSEQ multiplex PCR; TCRdb holds only in-frame clones, not every one. The sample consists of about 56,000 clones, roughly three fifths of them appearing once. The CDR3 contains 15 residues. Germline loops: CDR1 ENHRY, CDR2 SYGVKD. The junction had 9 bases not matched to a gene; V was cut back by 8 bases and J by 3 bases. The TCR was taken from a human donor with chronic lymphocytic leukemia. The V call is TRBV10-3, the J call TRBJ2-5; 10 positions agree with TRBD1. Sequenced material: PBMCs, taken after 24 months of ibrutinib treatment. CDR3 DNA sequence: TGTGCCATCTCCCCCGGGACAGGGGTGGAAGAGACCCAGTACTTC. Protein: CAISPGTGVEETQYF.